A selection of T cell receptor beta chains follows, all from one sample in a study of cytomegalovirus exposure and HLA in healthy donors. Some clones are missing from TCRdb's copy, which holds only in-frame ones; the method was immunoSEQ multiplex PCR. The sample has around 130,000 clones, over 65% seen once. Sequenced input: PBMCs. The receptors shown here come from a woman in her twenties or thirties in good health and CMV-seronegative. The conserved cysteine and the conserved F or W are not part of the CDR3 here.

v_gene,j_gene,CDR3aa
TRBV15,TRBJ2-4,ATSRDRGLDIQY
TRBV19,TRBJ2-5,ASSIGLQSETQY
TRBV30,TRBJ2-7,AWSLIAYEQY
TRBV4-1,TRBJ2-5,ASSQEGTSGFQETQY
TRBV11-3,TRBJ2-7,ASSLVRGSSYEQY
TRBV30,TRBJ1-2,AWSHRTRASTYGYT
TRBV7-2,TRBJ1-1,ASSLAQGTEAF
TRBV7-8,TRBJ2-1,ASSQTGESSYNEQF
TRBV6-6,TRBJ2-7,ASSPRDRGPYEQY
TRBV7-8,TRBJ1-5,ASSLERLEGNQPQH
TRBV9,TRBJ2-5,ASSVGGVRLETQY
TRBV19,TRBJ1-1,ASSIKAANTEAF
TRBV19,TRBJ1-6,ASTAQGNSPLH
TRBV23-1,TRBJ2-3,ASIPPGQATDTQY
TRBV6-4,TRBJ1-2,ASSDGRDDYGYT
TRBV7-2,TRBJ2-5,ASSLGVAGVQETQY
TRBV9,TRBJ1-1,ASSVQGASTEAF
TRBV9,TRBJ1-1,ASSPDRGTVNTEAF
TRBV2,TRBJ2-3,ASRLSWGRDTQY
TRBV10-2,TRBJ2-7,ASSELGRSPYEQY
TRBV18,TRBJ2-1,ASSPGAGNEQF
TRBV5-1,TRBJ1-2,ASSTRTGGYGYT
TRBV30,TRBJ2-2,AWSITGTNTGELF
TRBV5-4,TRBJ2-2,ASSLASGGAAGELF
TRBV5-4,TRBJ1-1,ASSYPGNTEAF
TRBV27,TRBJ2-7,ASSLVPGAKDEQY
TRBV7-2,TRBJ2-3,ASSLLGSGGSGTDTQY
TRBV5-4,TRBJ1-2,ASTLRGSYGYT
TRBV5-3,TRBJ1-1,ARVRENTEAF
TRBV5-6,TRBJ2-3,ASSSYTSGVPYTQY
TRBV6-6,TRBJ1-2,ASRPTVVGEGYT
TRBV9,TRBJ2-3,ASSVVPRGDTQY
TRBV29-1,TRBJ2-1,SVEGLAGTSAYNEQF
TRBV6-4,TRBJ2-1,ASSDNSGGYNEQF
TRBV30,TRBJ1-2,AWSGGTNPNYGYT
TRBV7-9,TRBJ2-7,ASSLGGPYSYEQY
TRBV27,TRBJ1-2,ASSLTGAPNYGYT
TRBV5-1,TRBJ2-5,ASSSRDSKQETQY
TRBV27,TRBJ1-1,ASSKQNTEAF
TRBV6-6,TRBJ2-7,ASSYQGSSYEQY
TRBV19,TRBJ2-3,ASTPLGSASTDTQY
TRBV7-6,TRBJ2-7,ASSAGTGSSYEQY
TRBV12-1,TRBJ1-4,ASTPGQGDVDPPREKLF
TRBV29-1,TRBJ2-7,SVKLTTSSGEQY
TRBV5-1,TRBJ2-3,ASSLGSGGTDTQY
TRBV10-3,TRBJ2-7,AISEDSGTYEQY